This TCR beta chain was sequenced during a study of OX40 agonist ivuxolimab in advanced cancers. This CDR3 spans 12 amino acids. Germline V CDR1 and CDR2: MNHNY, SVGAGI (reference sequence). V shed 4 bases and J shed 5 bases, with 6 bases lying between them. TCRdb keeps only in-frame clones here, not all; method: immunoSEQ multiplex PCR. Seen here are some 81,000 clones, about 86% observed once, and the top ten hold about 0.73%. The receptor's source is an adult with an advanced solid tumor such as melanoma, head and neck, liver or kidney cancer. The sequenced sample was CD4+ or CD8+ T cells sorted from blood, obtained in a trial of the OX40 agonist ivuxolimab. This chain uses TRBV6-6 with TRBJ1-5; D remains unclear. This CDR3 reads CASSFGDQPQHF. CDR3 DNA sequence: TGTGCCAGCAGTTTCGGCGATCAGCCCCAGCATTTT.